This TCR beta chain is drawn from a study of T cells in Graves' hyperthyroidism and ophthalmopathy. The diagnoses drew upon clinical symptoms, serum thyroxine and TRAb, thyroid ultrasound and orbital computed tomography. The source material, RNA transcripts, was used to amplify TCR beta CDR3 regions. Researchers ran a first-round RT-PCR on the TCR CDR3 using the HTBI primer set. MiXCR, applied by TCRdb to the multiplex PCR reads, yields one record per CDR3 protein. The sample lists 500,000 to 800,000 distinct CDR3 sequences; approximately 15% were seen once. The CDR3 loop spans 15 amino acids. The V and J ends lost 2 bases and 2 bases, in that order; junction bases with no gene match: 3. This clonotype turned up a few times.

This TCR was sampled from a woman aged 45-65 years with Graves' ophthalmopathy. Sequencing was performed on blood. This rearrangement joins TRBV12-3 or TRBV12-4 to TRBJ1-3, with 7 nucleotides matching TRBD1. CDR3 coding DNA: TGTGCCAGCAGTTTAATCAGGGGGACTGGAAACACCATATATTTT. Protein: CASSLIRGTGNTIYF.